Sequencing of this T cell receptor (beta chain) was carried out in a study of response to subunit inactivated influenza vaccine. Study-wide findings and caveats: The authors suggested that every seasonal influenza vaccination recruits few new T cells.

TCRdb itself ran the RT-PCR reads through MiXCR, one entry per CDR3 protein. The data show about 520,000 distinct CDR3 sequences, approximately 24% seen once. Turning to this clonotype: The antigen remains undetermined.

This CDR3 has 14 amino acids. Germline trimming cut 4 bases from V and 10 bases from J; bases unmatched to any gene: 10. This sequence was found in a man between 50 and 59 years old who received an inactivated influenza vaccine. The specimen comprised CD4+ T cells sorted from PBMCs, sampled roughly 5 days after vaccination. This rearrangement joins TRBV12-3 or TRBV12-4 to TRBJ2-1, with 7 bases fitting TRBD2. The CDR3 coding sequence is TGTGCCAGCAGTTCCCCGGGACTACGTAAGGAGCAGTTCTTC. It encodes CASSSPGLRKEQFF.